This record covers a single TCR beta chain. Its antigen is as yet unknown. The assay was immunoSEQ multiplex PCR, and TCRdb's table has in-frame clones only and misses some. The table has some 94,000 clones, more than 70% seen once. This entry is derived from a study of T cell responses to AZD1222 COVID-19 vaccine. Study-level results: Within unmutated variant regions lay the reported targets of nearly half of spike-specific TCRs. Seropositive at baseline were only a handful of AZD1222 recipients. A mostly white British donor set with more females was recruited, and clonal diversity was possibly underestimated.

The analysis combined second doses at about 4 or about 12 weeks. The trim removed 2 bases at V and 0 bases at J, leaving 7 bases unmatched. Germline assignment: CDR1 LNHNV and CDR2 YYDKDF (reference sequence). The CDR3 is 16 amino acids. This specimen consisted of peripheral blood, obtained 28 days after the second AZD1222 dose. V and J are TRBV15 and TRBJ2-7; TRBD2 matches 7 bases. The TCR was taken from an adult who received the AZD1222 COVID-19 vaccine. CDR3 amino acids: CATSRLGGTSSYEQYF. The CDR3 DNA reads TGTGCCACCAGCAGATTGGGGGGGACGTCCTCCTACGAGCAGTACTTC.